This T cell receptor beta chain stems from a study of control samples from healthy donors and cancer patients. Assay: immunoSEQ multiplex PCR; the TCRdb copy retains only in-frame clones and omits some. The top ten clones hold more than 15% of a sample with some 70,000 clones, under 85% of them seen once. V was trimmed by 0 bases and J by 2 bases, leaving 18 bases between them. CDR1 is SGHKS, CDR2 YYEKEE, per germline (reference sequence). This CDR3 contains 19 residues. Material for sequencing was blood. This clonotype was obtained from a man in his sixties in good health. The rearrangement joins TRBV5-5 to TRBJ2-6, with a weak D call TRBD1 (5 bases). As DNA, the CDR3 is TGTGCCAGCAGCTTGGCAGGGCAGGGCGTCGCCCCTGGGGCCAACGTCCTGACTTTC. Protein: CASSLAGQGVAPGANVLTF.